Listed below are T cell receptor beta chains from one sample, sequenced in a study of Graves' ophthalmopathy and Graves' hyperthyroidism. TCRdb reprocessed the multiplex PCR reads via MiXCR and lists one record per CDR3 protein. The top ten hold less than 55% of the sample, which has 740,000 or so distinct CDR3 sequences, roughly two fifths seen once. The sequenced sample consisted of peripheral blood. All receptors come from an adult man with Graves' ophthalmopathy. CDR3s include the opening cysteine and the closing phenylalanine or tryptophan. The D gene is left open where the match is weak. A row's size may be missing; if present it is once, few, many or a size class.

j_gene,d_gene,abundance,v_gene,CDR3nt,CDR3aa
TRBJ1-4,-,few,TRBV9,TGTGCCAGCAGCCCCCCACTGGGGGCAGGGGAAGAAAAACTGTTTTTT,CASSPPLGAGEEKLFF
TRBJ1-2,-,many,TRBV4-2,TGTGCCAGCAGCCAAGAGGGGAGGACGGGAGCTTATGGCTACACCTTC,CASSQEGRTGAYGYTF
TRBJ2-5,TRBD2,many,TRBV7-7,TGTGCTAGCAGCTTAGGTCTAGCGGCGAAAGGGGAGACCCAGTACTTC,CASSLGLAAKGETQYF
TRBJ2-7,TRBD1,-,TRBV20-1,TGCAGTGCTAGAGCTTTCGGGACAGGGGTCGGGTCGGCTTTCTACGAGCAGTACTTC,CSARAFGTGVGSAFYEQYF
TRBJ1-5,TRBD1,-,TRBV25-1,TGTGCCAGTCGACAGGGTGGTAGCAATCAGCCCCAGCATTTT,CASRQGGSNQPQHF
TRBJ2-5,TRBD2,few,TRBV7-6,TGTGCCAGCAGCCAAGCTGGACTAGCGGGGGCCCAAGAGACCCAGTACTTC,CASSQAGLAGAQETQYF
TRBJ2-2,-,few,TRBV25-1,TGTGCCAGCAGTTTGTCTCTAGAACTCACCGGGGAGCTGTTTTTT,CASSLSLELTGELFF
TRBJ1-6,-,many,TRBV20-1,TGCAGTGCTAGTAAGGGCGTCGGCTCACCCCTCCACTTT,CSASKGVGSPLHF
TRBJ1-1,-,-,TRBV29-1,TGCAGCGTTGAGGGGACGGGAGCTTTCTTT,CSVEGTGAFF
TRBJ2-5,-,-,TRBV20-1,TGCAGTGCCTCCGGGACTCGGGAGACCCAGTACTTC,CSASGTRETQYF
TRBJ2-7,-,many,TRBV29-1,TGCAGCGTTGAGGGTGCGAGGTCCTACGAGCAGTACTTC,CSVEGARSYEQYF
TRBJ2-7,TRBD2,few,TRBV7-2,TGTGCCAGCAGCTTTAGCGGGGGGGAGTCCTACGAGCAGTACTTC,CASSFSGGESYEQYF
TRBJ1-5,-,few,TRBV12-3/TRBV12-4,TGTGCCAGCCAGCCCAATATTAGCAATCAGCCCCAGCATTTT,CASQPNISNQPQHF
TRBJ1-3,-,-,TRBV10-3,TGTGCCATCAGCGCTCGGGCGAACACTGAAAACACCATATATTTT,CAISARANTENTIYF
TRBJ1-2,-,-,TRBV19,TGTGCCAGTAGTATTGTCCAGCCCCGGAGTGGCTACACCTTC,CASSIVQPRSGYTF
TRBJ2-7,TRBD1,few,TRBV4-2,TGTGCCAGCTCTTCCAGGACAGGGCCCTACGAGCAGTACTTC,CASSSRTGPYEQYF
TRBJ1-5,TRBD1,few,TRBV24-1,TGTGCCAGTGGGAAGACAGGGAGCGATCAGCCCCAGCATTTT,CASGKTGSDQPQHF
TRBJ1-2,-,-,TRBV20-1,TGCAGTGCTATGGTAAGGGACGCCGGCTACACCTTC,CSAMVRDAGYTF
TRBJ2-7,TRBD1,-,TRBV25-1,TGTGCCAGCAGTGAAGTTCACAGGGGTAGCAACGAGCAGTACTTC,CASSEVHRGSNEQYF
TRBJ2-2,-,-,TRBV25-1,TGTGCCAGCAGCTCAACAGGGTCGTACACCGGGGAGCTGTTTTTT,CASSSTGSYTGELFF
TRBJ2-2,-,few,TRBV5-1,TGCGCCAGCAGCCCGGCCCTACCCGGGGAGCTGTTTTTT,CASSPALPGELFF
TRBJ1-6,-,few,TRBV9,TGTGCCAGCAGTTTATGGCGTCCTGCAGATAATTCACCCCTCCACTTT,CASSLWRPADNSPLHF
TRBJ2-1,-,few,TRBV20-1,TGCAGTGCAAGACAGGGCGGGGTTGGGGGTGAGCAGTTCTTC,CSARQGGVGGEQFF
TRBJ2-2,TRBD1,many,TRBV7-9,TGCGCCAGCAGTTTGGACAGGGGCACCGGGGAGCTGTTTTTT,CASSLDRGTGELFF
TRBJ1-2,TRBD1,-,TRBV15,TGTGCCACCAGCAGAGGGACAGGATTTAACTATGGCTACACCTTC,CATSRGTGFNYGYTF
TRBJ2-2,TRBD1,few,TRBV7-9,TGTGCCAGCAGCTGGGACAGGGGACGTACCGGGGAGCTGTTTTTT,CASSWDRGRTGELFF
TRBJ1-2,-,many,TRBV7-2,TGTGCCAGCAGAAAACCGGCAGATGGCTACACCTTC,CASRKPADGYTF
TRBJ2-7,-,many,TRBV20-1,TGCAGTGCCGAGATAGCAGAATACGAGCAGTACTTC,CSAEIAEYEQYF
TRBJ1-4,-,few,TRBV5-4,TGTGCCAGCAGCCCGGTGCAGGGATTTGGGAAACTGTTTTTT,CASSPVQGFGKLFF
TRBJ2-3,TRBD2,-,TRBV4-3,TGCGCCAGCAGCTCGACTAGCGGGGCCACAGAGACGCAGTATTTT,CASSSTSGATETQYF
TRBJ2-2,-,-,TRBV5-1,TGCGCCAGCAGCAGCCAGGGCCACACCGGGGAGCTGTTTTTT,CASSSQGHTGELFF
TRBJ1-2,-,few,TRBV5-4,TGTGCCAGCAGCTTTTTGGGCGTCGATGGCTACACCTTC,CASSFLGVDGYTF
TRBJ2-7,-,few,TRBV6-6,TGTGCCAGCAGTTTATCCCTGAGCTCCTACGAGCAGTACTTC,CASSLSLSSYEQYF
TRBJ1-2,-,many,TRBV5-6,TGTGCCAGCAGCTCGCCGGGTGGCTATGGCTACACCTTC,CASSSPGGYGYTF
TRBJ1-3,-,-,TRBV25-1,TGTGCCAGCAGTGCTACCCCGAGGCGGGGTGGAAACACCATATATTTT,CASSATPRRGGNTIYF
TRBJ2-2,TRBD2,-,TRBV7-9,TGTGCCAGCAGCAACCAGCGGGAGTCTATTACCGGGGAGCTGTTTTTT,CASSNQRESITGELFF
TRBJ2-5,-,few,TRBV9,TGTGCCAGCAGCGTAGCTACAATAGAGCAAGAGACCCAGTACTTC,CASSVATIEQETQYF
TRBJ1-4,-,few,TRBV9,TGTGCCAGCAGCGTAGCTAATCAGAAAGGAAACGAAAAACTGTTTTTT,CASSVANQKGNEKLFF
TRBJ1-5,-,-,TRBV7-9,TGTGCCAGCAGCCCTCGGGGAGTGGGCAATCAGCCCCAGCATTTT,CASSPRGVGNQPQHF
TRBJ2-7,TRBD1,many,TRBV20-1,TGCAGTGCTAGGACAGGGCGCGACGAGCAGTACTTC,CSARTGRDEQYF
TRBJ1-5,TRBD1,few,TRBV7-9,TGTGCCAGCAGCCAAACAGGGGGACAAGGTCAGCCCCAGCATTTT,CASSQTGGQGQPQHF
TRBJ2-5,-,-,TRBV29-1,TGCAGCGGTAAGGGAGAGAACCAGTACTTC,CSGKGENQYF
TRBJ1-1,-,few,TRBV13,TGTGCCAGCAGCCTAACAGGGTATTGGACTGAAGCTTTCTTT,CASSLTGYWTEAFF
TRBJ2-6,-,-,TRBV10-3,TGTGCCATCAGTGAGTCGTGGCAGGCGAACGTCCTGACTTTC,CAISESWQANVLTF
TRBJ2-2,-,-,TRBV25-1,TGTGCCAGCAGCTTAGGCCCCCGGGACGCCAAGAACACCGGGGAGCTGTTTTTT,CASSLGPRDAKNTGELFF
TRBJ2-5,-,many,TRBV10-2,TGCGCCAGCAGTGACTTCATCAACCAAGAGACCCAGTACTTC,CASSDFINQETQYF
TRBJ1-4,-,few,TRBV5-6,TGTGCCAGCACTTACCAGTTTTCGGAGCCGAATTTT,CASTYQFSEPNF